The 2 T cell receptor beta chains reported below all come from one sample, sequenced in a study of neurological immune-mediated disorders. In TCRdb, the 5' RACE reads were re-called with MiXCR into one record per CDR3 protein. The profile shows 45,000 to 65,000 distinct CDR3 sequences, roughly 4.4% of them singletons. The sequenced material came from PBMCs. The receptor set was obtained from a middle-aged man with multiple sclerosis.

This clonotype was recorded many times. The chain is built from TRBV29-1 and TRBJ1-2; D unresolved. This CDR3 spans 15 amino acids. Trimming took 3 bases from V and 1 from J, leaving 15 bases between them. Looked up from germline, CDR1 is SQVTM and CDR2 is ANQGSEA. Written as DNA, the CDR3 is TGCAGCGTTGAGTTGGGTCGCCCTGATAACTATGGCTACACCTTC. Its protein product is CSVELGRPDNYGYTF.

In its sample, this clonotype was seen many times. V is TRBV10-3 and J is TRBJ2-5, with 10 bases identical to TRBD2. This CDR3 is built from 17 residues. The V segment lost 3 bases and the J segment 5 bases; nucleotides outside the gene matches: 12. Looked up from germline, CDR1 is ENHRY and CDR2 is SYGVKD. CDR3 protein: CAISEPRLAGTEETQYF. CDR3 coding DNA: TGTGCCATCAGTGAACCTCGACTAGCGGGCACAGAGGAGACCCAGTACTTC.